One sample yielded the 29 T cell receptor beta chains listed below, sequenced in a study of T cell responses to AZD1222 COVID-19 vaccine. The data were produced by immunoSEQ multiplex PCR, yet TCRdb's version contains in-frame clones alone and is incomplete. Among fewer than 50,000 clones listed, around 90% were seen once. Sequencing was performed on peripheral blood, taken 28 days after the second AZD1222 dose. The source is an adult who received the AZD1222 COVID-19 vaccine.

The chain uses TRBV20-1 and TRBJ1-2, with 8 bases lining up with TRBD1. The CDR3 loop spans 13 amino acids. Trimming cost V 3 bases and J 6 bases; bases outside gene matches: 6. From germline, CDR1 is DFQATT and CDR2 SNEGSKA (reference sequence). In DNA form, the CDR3 reads TGCAGTGCTAGTCACAGGGGGAGTCATGGCTACACCTTC. Protein sequence: CSASHRGSHGYTF.

This chain links TRBV6-2 or TRBV6-3 with TRBJ2-7; no firm D call. The germline V gene encodes CDR1 MNHEY and CDR2 SVGEGT. V lost 2 bases, J lost 6 bases, and 11 bases lay in between. CDR3 size: 13 residues. In DNA, the CDR3 is TGTGCCAGCAGTTACGGTGGGTTCGGCGAGCAGTACTTC. Amino acid sequence: CASSYGGFGEQYF.

The chain combines TRBV5-1 with TRBJ1-1; no reliable D call. V lost 2 bases to trimming and J lost 1 base, with 12 bases between them. From germline, CDR1 is SGHRS and CDR2 YFSETQ. The CDR3 is 15 amino acids. Written as DNA, the CDR3 is TGCGCCAGCAGCTTCAGTATGTCGGGGAACACTGAAGCTTTCTTT. Translating it yields CASSFSMSGNTEAFF. The whole variable domain, remainder taken from reference TRBV5-1 and TRBJ1-1, is KAGVTQTPRYLIKTRGQQVTLSCSPISGHRSVSWYQQTPGQGLQFLFEYFSETQRNKGNFPGRFSGRQFSNSRSEMNVSTLELGDSALYLCASSFSMSGNTEAFFGQGTRLTVV.

The rearrangement uses TRBV7-2 and TRBJ2-7, with TRBD2 matching 10 bases. Germline values: CDR1 SGHTA, CDR2 FQGNSA. Trimming at V came to 8 bases and at J to 7 bases, leaving 11 bases not matched to a gene. The CDR3 totals 14 residues. The DNA for the CDR3 is TGTGCCAGCTCCCTAGCGGGGGCCCGGGGGGAGCAGTACTTC. Translated: CASSLAGARGEQYF.

This chain uses TRBV2 with TRBJ1-2; TRBD1 is a possible D gene (6 bases). The germline gives CDR1 SNHLY, CDR2 FYNNEI. V was clipped by 3 bases and J by 0 bases, with 14 bases between them. This CDR3 comprises 16 residues. CDR3: CASSDMRGLANYGYTF. The CDR3 DNA is TGTGCCAGCAGTGATATGAGGGGGTTAGCTAACTATGGCTACACCTTC.

The V gene is TRBV5-6, the J gene TRBJ1-4; D gene ambiguous. Trimming cost V 4 bases and J 1 base, with 11 bases left between them. Germline lookup yields CDR1 SGHDT and CDR2 YYEEEE. This CDR3 is 15 amino acids long. CDR3 in amino acids: CASSRTFQTNEKLFF. The CDR3 nucleotides read TGTGCCAGCAGCCGGACTTTCCAAACTAATGAAAAACTGTTTTTT.

The chain combines TRBV7-2 with TRBJ2-5; 9 bases match TRBD2. Trimming removed 2 bases from V and 5 bases from J; junction bases left unmatched: 6. The CDR3 runs 15 residues. CDR1 and CDR2 (germline): SGHTA, FQGNSA. The CDR3 region is CASSLNAGGPETQYF. The CDR3 DNA is TGTGCCAGCAGCTTAAATGCGGGGGGGCCCGAGACCCAGTACTTC.

The chain uses TRBV7-9 and TRBJ1-2; D possibly corresponds to TRBD1 (5 bases). The germline CDR1 and CDR2 sequences are SEHNR and FQNEAQ (reference sequence). CDR3 size: 15 residues. Trimming shortened V by 0 bases and J by 8 bases, and 16 bases separated the two germline ends. The CDR3 region is CASSLALTGERGYTF. The CDR3 coding sequence is TGTGCCAGCAGCTTAGCGTTAACGGGGGAACGGGGCTACACCTTC.

The chain has TRBV4-1 and TRBJ1-4; D perhaps matches TRBD1 (5 bases). CDR1 is MGHRA, CDR2 YSYEKL, per germline. Between the trimmed V and J ends, which lost 1 base and 4 bases, there was a span of 7 bases. The CDR3 sequence is 14 residues long. The CDR3 loop is CASSQGQGNEKLFF. In DNA form, the CDR3 reads TGCGCCAGCAGCCAAGGTCAGGGTAATGAAAAACTGTTTTTT.

J is TRBJ1-1 and V is TRBV6-1; 9 bases match TRBD1. The CDR3 has 13 amino acids. CDR1 and CDR2 (germline): MNHNS, SASEGT. V trimming: 2 bases; J trimming: 11 bases; junction bases outside the gene matches: 6. CDR3 DNA sequence: TGTGCCAGCAGTGAAAGGGGACAGGGAGGGGCTTTCTTT. Its translation is CASSERGQGGAFF.

The chain couples TRBV30 to TRBJ1-1; D uncertain. Germline values: CDR1 GTSNPN, CDR2 SVGIG (reference sequence). The CDR3 totals 12 residues. Trimming removed 4 bases at V and 4 bases at J, with 10 bases between. DNA for the CDR3: TGTGCCTGGACGGAGGTGGGCACTGAAGCTTTCTTT. Translated: CAWTEVGTEAFF.

The J gene is TRBJ1-2, the V gene TRBV7-9; TRBD1 aligns across 8 bases. The CDR3 length is 14 residues. CDR1 is SEHNR, CDR2 FQNEAQ, per germline (reference sequence). With V trimmed by 5 bases and J by 6 bases, 8 bases remained unmatched. The CDR3 DNA reads TGTGCCAGCAGCGGACAGGGTCTGGCACATGGCTACACCTTC. It translates to CASSGQGLAHGYTF.

CDR3 nucleotides: TGCGCCAGCAGCTTGGGGTCTAGCGGGGGGTTGGATGAGCAGTTCTTC. It translates to CASSLGSSGGLDEQFF. The J gene is TRBJ2-1, the V gene TRBV5-1, with 11 bases fitting TRBD2. Germline values: CDR1 SGHRS, CDR2 YFSETQ. The CDR3 has 16 residues. V was clipped by 0 bases and J by 8 bases; unmatched bases: 7.

This clone was seen a handful of times. This chain connects TRBV6-5 to TRBJ2-7, with D maybe TRBD1 (6 bases). The CDR3 covers 14 residues. V lost 6 bases and J 0 bases, leaving 12 bases between the germline ends. Germline loops: CDR1 MNHEY, CDR2 SVGAGI. The CDR3 bases are TGTGCCAGCAGGCGCCAGGGGACCTCCTACGAGCAGTACTTC. Translating gives CASRRQGTSYEQYF.

The chain couples TRBV9 to TRBJ1-2; D might be TRBD1 (5 bases). Germline CDR1 is SGDLS and CDR2 is YYNGEE. V shed 0 bases and J shed 2 bases, with 11 bases lying between them. This CDR3 contains 15 residues. CDR3 region: CASSVDGGKNYGYTF. DNA for the CDR3: TGTGCCAGCAGCGTAGATGGGGGGAAGAACTATGGCTACACCTTC.

The chain joins TRBV9 to TRBJ1-2; 9 bases map to TRBD1. CDR1 and CDR2 (germline): SGDLS, YYNGEE. J was trimmed by 2 bases and V by 3 bases; bases with no gene match: 5. CDR3 size: 15 residues. As DNA, the CDR3 is TGTGCCAGCAGCGAGCGGGGACAGGGAAACTATGGCTACACCTTC. This gives the protein CASSERGQGNYGYTF. Based on the CDR3 plus reference TRBV9 and TRBJ1-2, the full variable domain is DSGVTQTPKHLITATGQRVTLRCSPRSGDLSVYWYQQSLDQGLQFLIQYYNGEERAKGNILERFSAQQFPDLHSELNLSSLELGDSALYFCASSERGQGNYGYTFGSGTRLTVV.

This clone was seen just once. J is TRBJ2-3 and V is TRBV9; 9 bases fit TRBD2. Losses at the gene ends were 0 bases for V and 4 bases for J; bases not matched to a gene: 9. Germline assignment: CDR1 SGDLS and CDR2 YYNGEE. CDR3 length: 17 amino acids. This chain's CDR3 is CASSVVPGTSSADTQYF. CDR3 sequence (DNA): TGTGCCAGCAGCGTAGTCCCTGGGACTAGCTCGGCAGATACGCAGTATTTT.

In its sample, this clone was seen once. The J gene is TRBJ2-3, the V gene TRBV2; 10 nucleotides agree with TRBD2. Germline CDR1 is SNHLY and CDR2 is FYNNEI. The ends lost 7 bases at V and 7 bases at J; junction bases unmatched: 8. This CDR3 has 14 residues. CDR3 DNA: TGTGCCAGCATGGAGCGGGGGGGCCGGAATACGCAGTATTTT. Protein: CASMERGGRNTQYF.

The rearrangement links TRBV3-1 (or the pseudogene TRBV3-2) to TRBJ1-2; TRBD1 might be the D (5 bases). V lost 0 bases to trimming and J lost 4 bases, with 15 bases between them. CDR1 and CDR2 (germline): LGHDT, YNNKEL (reference sequence). This CDR3 contains 16 residues. The CDR3 DNA is TGTGCCAGCAGCCAAGATCGCGGAGGGGTAAGCTATGGCTACACCTTC. As protein: CASSQDRGGVSYGYTF.

The V gene is TRBV12-3 or TRBV12-4, the J gene TRBJ1-1, with D perhaps matching TRBD1 (6 bases). There are 13 residues in the CDR3. V gave up 5 bases and J gave up 2 bases, with 9 bases separating them. CDR3 DNA: TGTGCCAGCAGTCTACAGGGAAACACTGAAGCTTTCTTT. Translated: CASSLQGNTEAFF.

The chain combines TRBV5-1 with TRBJ2-2; the D is unclear. CDR1 and CDR2 (germline): SGHRS, YFSETQ. The V and J ends lost 4 bases and 1 base respectively, with 14 bases between them. The CDR3 extends over 16 amino acids. DNA of the CDR3: TGCGCCAGCAGCCCGGTGAGAAGCAGGAACACCGGGGAGCTGTTTTTT. It codes for CASSPVRSRNTGELFF. The variable domain in full, completed from reference TRBV5-1 and TRBJ2-2, reads KAGVTQTPRYLIKTRGQQVTLSCSPISGHRSVSWYQQTPGQGLQFLFEYFSETQRNKGNFPGRFSGRQFSNSRSEMNVSTLELGDSALYLCASSPVRSRNTGELFFGEGSRLTVL.

Remarks on this clone: A junction boundary mismatches the germline segment, possibly from a read error. The rearrangement uses TRBV19 and TRBJ1-1, with TRBD1 as a possible D gene (6 bases). Germline loops: CDR1 LNHDA, CDR2 SQIVND (reference sequence). The CDR3 contains 13 residues. CDR3 bases: TGTGCCAGCAGTATGGGGGGCTGGACTGAAGCTTTCTTT. Residues: CASSMGGWTEAFF. Full variable domain (remainder filled in from reference TRBV19 and TRBJ1-1): DGGITQSPKYLFRKEGQNVTLSCEQNLNHDAMYWYRQDPGQGLRLIYYSQIVNDFQKGDIAEGYSVSREKKESFPLTVTSAQKNPTAFYLCASSMGGWTEAFFGQGTRLTVV.

The CDR3 region is CASSLPGGNTEAFF. In DNA, the CDR3 is TGTGCCAGCAGCTTACCAGGGGGGAACACTGAAGCTTTCTTT. This rearrangement joins TRBV5-4 to TRBJ1-1; 7 bases align to TRBD1. Per the germline V gene, CDR1 is SGHNT and CDR2 is YYREEE (reference sequence). The CDR3 sequence is 14 residues long. J was trimmed by 1 base and V by 2 bases; bases with no gene match: 2.

CDR3 residues: CASSSGVARGLDGYTF. CDR3 DNA: TGTGCCAGCAGCTCTGGAGTGGCCAGGGGCCTAGATGGCTACACCTTC. V gene TRBV5-6 combines with J gene TRBJ1-2; D perhaps matches TRBD1 (6 bases). The ends were cut back, 3 bases at V and 6 bases at J, with 21 bases in the middle. Germline-derived CDR1 and CDR2 are SGHDT and YYEEEE. This CDR3 has 16 residues. The variable domain in full, with the rest retrieved from reference TRBV5-6 and TRBJ1-2, is DAGVTQSPTHLIKTRGQQVTLRCSPKSGHDTVSWYQQALGQGPQFIFQYYEEEERQRGNFPDRFSGHQFPNYSSELNVNALLLGDSALYLCASSSGVARGLDGYTFGSGTRLTVV.

This clone was counted a single time. The V call is TRBV30, the J call TRBJ1-1, with D hard to call. Per germline, CDR1 GTSNPN and CDR2 SVGIG (reference sequence). V shed 4 bases and J shed 0 bases, with 9 bases lying between them. This CDR3 is 13 amino acids long. The CDR3 nucleotides are TGTGCCTGGAAGGCGAGACTGAACACTGAAGCTTTCTTT. The encoded protein is CAWKARLNTEAFF.

The chain joins TRBV29-1 to TRBJ1-1; D perhaps matches TRBD1 (6 bases). This CDR3 is built from 9 residues. V shed 7 bases and J shed 8 bases, with 8 bases lying between them. Germline values: CDR1 SQVTM, CDR2 ANQGSEA. For the CDR3, the DNA is TGCAGCGCTGACAGGGAAGCTTTCTTT. It yields the protein CSADREAFF. The complete variable domain, with remaining parts taken from reference TRBV29-1 and TRBJ1-1, reads SAVISQKPSRDICQRGTSLTIQCQVDSQVTMMFWYRQQPGQSLTLIATANQGSEATYESGFVIDKFPISRPNLTFSTLTVSNMSPEDSSIYLCSADREAFFGQGTRLTVV.

The chain joins TRBV19 to TRBJ1-5, with D hard to call. Germline V gives CDR1 LNHDA, CDR2 SQIVND (reference sequence). The CDR3 runs 13 residues. Trimming took 3 bases from V and 5 from J, leaving 8 bases between them. The CDR3 spells CASSISWDQPQHF. The CDR3 DNA is TGTGCCAGTAGTATTTCATGGGATCAGCCCCAGCATTTT.

The chain couples TRBV29-1 to TRBJ1-1; D possibly corresponds to TRBD1 (6 bases). Trimming took off 1 base at V and 5 bases at J, with 14 bases between the two ends. Germline V gene lookup returns CDR1 SQVTM and CDR2 ANQGSEA. The CDR3 is made up of 14 amino acids. The CDR3 bases are TGCAGCGTTGAAGGGTACAGGGCTGGGACTGAAGCTTTCTTT. This gives the protein CSVEGYRAGTEAFF.

J is TRBJ2-1 and V is TRBV5-1; D is uncertain. This CDR3 is built from 14 residues. V shed 2 bases and J shed 8 bases, with 14 bases lying between them. The V gene's germline CDR1 is SGHRS and CDR2 YFSETQ. The CDR3 bases are TGCGCCAGCAGCTTTGGTTACACGTCAGATGAGCAGTTCTTC. It codes for CASSFGYTSDEQFF.